The source of this T cell receptor beta chain is a study of response to subunit inactivated influenza vaccine. Study findings and constraints: The authors offered the suggestion that each seasonal influenza vaccination recruits few new T cells.

Per germline, CDR1 SGHRS and CDR2 YFSETQ. The germline V and J ends were trimmed by 0 bases and 0 bases, with 10 bases remaining between them. CDR3 length equals 16 residues. From the RT-PCR reads, TCRdb called clonotypes with MiXCR, one entry per CDR3 protein. The data hold about 500,000 distinct CDR3 sequences, with 15% to 20% observed a single time. Note on this clonotype: The antigen is undetermined.

The source was CD4+ T cells sorted from PBMCs, collected around 25 months after vaccination. This receptor was obtained from a man aged 50-75 years who received an inactivated influenza vaccine. This sequence joins TRBV5-1 and TRBJ2-1; D is ambiguous. As DNA, the CDR3 is TGCGCCAGCAGCTTGGTAGGTAGTAGCTCCTACAATGAGCAGTTCTTC. Its protein is CASSLVGSSSYNEQFF.